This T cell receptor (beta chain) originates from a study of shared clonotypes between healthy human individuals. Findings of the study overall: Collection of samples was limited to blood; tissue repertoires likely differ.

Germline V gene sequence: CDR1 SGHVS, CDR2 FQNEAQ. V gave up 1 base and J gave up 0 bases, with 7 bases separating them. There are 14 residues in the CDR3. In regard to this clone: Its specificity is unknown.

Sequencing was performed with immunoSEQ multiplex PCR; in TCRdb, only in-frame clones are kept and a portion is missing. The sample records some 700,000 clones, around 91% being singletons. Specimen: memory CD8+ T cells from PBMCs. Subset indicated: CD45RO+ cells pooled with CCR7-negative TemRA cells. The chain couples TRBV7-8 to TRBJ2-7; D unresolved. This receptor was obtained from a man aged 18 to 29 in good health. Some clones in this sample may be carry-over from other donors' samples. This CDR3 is CASSLDADSYEQYF. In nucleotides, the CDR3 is TGTGCCAGCAGCTTAGATGCAGACTCCTACGAGCAGTACTTC.